Described below is a single T cell receptor (beta chain) sequence and its context. Its matching antigen is unknown. This entry comes from a study of CD8 T cells in ankylosing spondylitis. Findings and limits, study-wide: Made up of eight highly homologous variants, a TCR beta motif appeared characteristic of ankylosing spondylitis blood. Disease-linked clones were reportedly significantly enriched in matched ankylosing spondylitis synovial fluid.

TCRdb called the 5' RACE reads again in MiXCR, with one record for every CDR3 protein. The repertoire consists of 450,000 to 550,000 distinct CDR3 sequences, with less than 6% occurring once and the leading ten covering approximately 3.5%. From germline, CDR1 is DFQATT and CDR2 SNEGSKA (reference sequence). The CDR3 is made up of 12 amino acids. The germline V and J ends were trimmed by 5 bases and 4 bases, with 9 bases remaining between them. The chain joins TRBV20-1 to TRBJ2-1, with D maybe TRBD1 (5 bases). The sequencing input was blood, either unsorted or a sorted T cell fraction (not recorded which). The receptor comes from a male donor with ankylosing spondylitis. CDR3: CSARQLYNEQFF. CDR3 coding DNA: TGCAGTGCTCGACAGCTTTACAATGAGCAGTTCTTC.